This T cell receptor (beta chain) came from a study of early T cells in non-severe SARS-CoV-2 infection. Study in general: The study sequenced bulk RNA from unsorted whole blood, with chains unpaired. General study results and limits: Database matching using VDJdb favored anti-spike CD8 responses, with private and CD4 specificities left missing.

Attachment of unique molecular identifiers was made to individual cDNA molecules. TCRdb passed the 5' RACE reads through MiXCR, listing each CDR3 protein once. The sample yields roughly 76,000 distinct CDR3 sequences, 9% to 15% seen once. This clonotype was recorded many times. Its antigen is unknown. CDR1 is SGHRS and CDR2 is YFSETQ in the germline V gene. This CDR3 has 14 amino acids. V dropped 3 bases and J dropped 3; count of bases not matched to a gene: 6. The rearrangement uses TRBV5-1 and TRBJ2-7; 7 bases match TRBD1. Sequencing was done on a sample of whole blood. The TCR was taken from an adult who was a healthcare worker with PCR-confirmed SARS-CoV-2 infection or an uninfected control (not recorded which). The CDR3 DNA is TGCGCCAGCAGCTCGTCGACAGGGAACTACGAGCAGTACTTC. As protein: CASSSSTGNYEQYF. The full variable domain, completed using reference TRBV5-1 and TRBJ2-7, is KAGVTQTPRYLIKTRGQQVTLSCSPISGHRSVSWYQQTPGQGLQFLFEYFSETQRNKGNFPGRFSGRQFSNSRSEMNVSTLELGDSALYLCASSSSTGNYEQYFGPGTRLTVT.